Sequencing of this TCR beta chain was carried out in a study of cytomegalovirus exposure and HLA in healthy donors. General observations from the study: Cytomegalovirus association was assigned to more than 150 TCR beta chains. Both high specificity and high sensitivity reportedly marked the classifier's diagnosis of cytomegalovirus status.

The donors were members of the validation cohort comprising over 100 subjects, separate from the roughly 640-subject first cohort. Germline CDR1 reads KGHSH; CDR2 reads LQKENI. V shed 3 bases and J shed 8 bases, with 17 bases lying between them. The CDR3 spans 15 residues. Regarding this clone: Its matching antigen is unknown.

Measured with immunoSEQ multiplex PCR; TCRdb has only the in-frame clones, and not every one. The repertoire has about 120,000 clones, more than 75% of them found once; the top ten carry about 2%. This chain links TRBV18 with TRBJ2-1; D might be TRBD1 (6 bases). Sequenced: PBMCs. The clonotype originates from a woman in her 30s in good health and CMV-seronegative. In DNA form, the CDR3 reads TGTGCCAGCTCACCCCTTTCTACAGGGAGCGATGAGCAGTTCTTC. Amino acid sequence: CASSPLSTGSDEQFF.